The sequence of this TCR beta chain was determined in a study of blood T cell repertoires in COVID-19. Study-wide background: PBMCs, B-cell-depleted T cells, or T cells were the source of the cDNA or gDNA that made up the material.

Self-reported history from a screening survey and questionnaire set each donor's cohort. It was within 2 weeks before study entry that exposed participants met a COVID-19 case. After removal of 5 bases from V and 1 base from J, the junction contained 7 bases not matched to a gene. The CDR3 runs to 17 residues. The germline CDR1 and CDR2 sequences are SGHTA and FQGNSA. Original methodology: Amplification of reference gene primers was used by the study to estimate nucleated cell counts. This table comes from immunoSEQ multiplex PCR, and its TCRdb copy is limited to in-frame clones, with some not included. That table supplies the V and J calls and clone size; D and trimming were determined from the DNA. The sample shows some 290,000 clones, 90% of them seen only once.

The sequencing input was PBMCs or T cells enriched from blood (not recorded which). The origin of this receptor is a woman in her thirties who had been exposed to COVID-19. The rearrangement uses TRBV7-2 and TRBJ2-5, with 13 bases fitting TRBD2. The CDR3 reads CASSPYRLAGGQETQYF. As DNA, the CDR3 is TGTGCCAGCAGCCCTTATCGACTAGCGGGGGGCCAAGAGACCCAGTACTTC.